This record looks at one TCR beta chain sequence and its context. This clone was counted many times. Its antigen has not been determined. No much larger clone exists at a distance of one base, and base qualities are not known. TRB sequencing was run on genomic DNA with either the immunoSEQ assay at survey resolution or the hsTCRB kit. In the paper's pipeline: The immunoSEQ software handled initial read processing, and the LymphoSeq R package was used for repertoire analyses. Clonality was computed as 1 minus normalized Shannon entropy; Gini coefficient was also calculated for each TRB dataset. Phenotypes of unsorted samples were inferred by mapping TRB sequences from sorted subsets of the recipient or donor onto unsorted samples of the same recipient. The immuneACCESS repertoire file appears here via TCRdb, limited to in-frame rearrangements. These files lack a portion of the clones; in checked studies, under half of the deficit traces to unresolved V genes, and the cause of the others is not known. V and J calls and clone size are those listed in that table; D and trimming were worked out from the DNA. This sample was tabulated with 36,000 or so clones, among which there are no singletons. Roughly 1.3% of the sample rests with the top ten.

The data stem from a study of T cells after posttransplantation cyclophosphamide (dated by TCRdb to 2015 to 2016). Turning to the overall study: The study tracked T cell repertoire reconstitution by TRB sequencing after myeloablative bone marrow transplantation using posttransplantation cyclophosphamide as GVHD prophylaxis. TRB sequencing was performed on blood from all 35 or so PTCy patients with 1-year posttransplant specimens. Public TRB sequences were compared against a database of over 3,600 sequences linked to responses to pathogens, tumor antigens, self-antigens and alloantigens. Because TRA and TRB clonality were tightly correlated in 8 or 9 samples, subsequent TCR analyses were focused on TRB only. In 3 patients, up to about 3 additional blood samples taken between 2 and 5.2 years after transplant also underwent TRB sequencing, as did pretransplant blood from 4 patients. Antigen receptor sequencing was done on samples from about 38 PTCy-treated patients and from some 15 related bone marrow donors of those patients. Paper-wide results and their limitations: Donor-recipient similarity was low at 1-2 months but increased during the first year, and donor CD8+ memory clones often dominated later blood repertoires. Across 35 to 55 patients, TRB clonality was highly associated with recipient CMV seropositivity and CMV reactivation, and diversity in PTCy patients was similar to diversity in CNI/methotrexate controls. The TRB repertoires of T cells infiltrating skin or GI tract showed only limited overlap with the TRB repertoires of T cells in blood.

Peripheral blood samples were provided by related bone marrow donors on the day of marrow donation. Peripheral blood and bone marrow mononuclear cells were isolated by Ficoll-Hypaque density centrifugation and cryopreserved. V has 4 bases trimmed and J has 4 bases trimmed; junction bases matching no gene number 12. From the cysteine through the phenylalanine, the CDR3 covers 16 amino acids. Of the read, only the CDR3 DNA is kept; its 48 bases are in frame from base 1. CDR1 and CDR2 are read off the germline V gene as SGHDN and FVKESK. The origin of this receptor is a girl aged 10-17 years in good health, CMV-negative, and a related stem cell transplant donor. The V and J genes are TRBV14 and TRBJ2-7; 8 central nucleotides agree with TRBD1. Sequenced sample: PBMCs. The DNA is as follows: TGTGCCAGCAGCCCCAAGGCCGGACAGGGAAAATACGAGCAGTACTTC. Translated, it gives CASSPKAGQGKYEQYF. Outside the CDR3, residues come from the reference TRBV14 and TRBJ2-7 proteins, so the full variable domain is: EAGVTQFPSHSVIEKGQTVTLRCDPISGHDNLYWYRRVMGKEIKFLLHFVKESKQDESGMPNNRFLAERTGGTYSTLKVQPAELEDSGVYFCASSPKAGQGKYEQYFGPGTRLTVT.